A single sample gave rise to the 10 T cell receptor beta chains below, sequenced in a study of regulatory T cells in long-lasting Graves disease (dated by TCRdb to about 2021). Library preparation was by multiplex PCR. The listed sequencing device is Illumina HiSeq 4000. TCR beta libraries were built with iRepertoire HTBI primers and Arm-PCR amplification of CDR3 regions. The raw public reads went through TCRdb reprocessing: fastp at Q25, MiXCR clone calling, in-frame beta chains kept. Rows with one shared CDR3 protein collapse into an entry with the most common genes and DNA. The sample has 550,000 or so distinct CDR3 sequences on record, 12% of them singletons. Roughly 9.3% of the sample lies in the top ten. The time point label of this sample denotes: newly diagnosed GD, antithyroid drugs for less than 3 months. For both TCR sequencing and RNA sequencing, RNA was extracted from PBMCs using TRIzol.

The data were also submitted as part of a second study, on T cells in Graves' hyperthyroidism and ophthalmopathy.

Sequencing used peripheral blood mononuclear cells (PBMCs), obtained at new diagnosis, from a patient treated with antithyroid drugs. Receptor source: a woman in her 30s with Graves disease. Donor details come from another sample of the same person, matched by shared clones.

This clonotype was seen repeatedly, ten times or more. V usage is TRBV6-2 or TRBV6-3 and J usage is TRBJ1-1; possible D gene TRBD1, 6 bases. Germline V gene data show CDR1 as MNHEY and CDR2 as SVGEGT. This CDR3 has 16 amino acids. The V and J ends lost 0 bases and 2 bases respectively, with 13 bases between them. CDR3 DNA: TGTGCCAGCAGTTACTCCTCGGGACATCCAAACACTGAAGCTTTCTTT. As protein: CASSYSSGHPNTEAFF.

This clonotype was seen a few times. V is TRBV13 and J is TRBJ2-1, with a weak D call TRBD2 (6 bases). V gave up 2 bases and J gave up 7 bases, with 18 bases separating them. CDR1 is PRHDT, CDR2 FYEKMQ, per germline (reference sequence). This CDR3 is 16 amino acids long. The CDR3 region is CASSLLTSRVSNEQFF. The CDR3, as DNA: TGTGCCAGCAGCTTACTTACTAGCCGAGTTTCTAATGAGCAGTTCTTC.

The V gene is TRBV15, the J gene TRBJ1-1; TRBD1 is a possible D gene (5 bases). Trimming stripped 3 bases from V and 7 bases from J, with 12 bases between. Germline V lookup: CDR1 LNHNV, CDR2 YYDKDF (reference sequence). This CDR3 comprises 13 residues. This chain's CDR3 is CATSRVQALEAFF. The CDR3 nucleotides are TGTGCCACCAGCAGGGTACAGGCACTTGAAGCTTTCTTT. Combining the CDR3 with reference TRBV15 and TRBJ1-1 gives the whole variable domain DAMVIQNPRYQVTQFGKPVTLSCSQTLNHNVMYWYQQKSSQAPKLLFHYYDKDFNNEADTPDNFQSRRPNTSFCFLDIRSPGLGDTAMYLCATSRVQALEAFFGQGTRLTVV.

The chain joins TRBV28 to TRBJ1-2; D is unresolved. Deletions cut 3 bases from V and 7 bases from J, with 9 bases between. CDR3 length: 12 amino acids. From germline, CDR1 is MDHEN and CDR2 SYDVKM. The CDR3 sequence is CASSFRPAGYTF. DNA of the CDR3: TGTGCCAGCAGTTTTCGGCCGGCTGGCTACACCTTC.

Note on this clonotype: A much larger clone lies one base from this, so it may be a read error. The chain combines TRBV28 with TRBJ2-7; the match to TRBD1 covers 10 bases. The CDR3 has 15 residues. Per germline, CDR1 MDHEN and CDR2 SYDVKM. The CDR3 is CASGFPWTGGYEQYF. The DNA of the CDR3 is TGTGCCAGCGGTTTCCCGTGGACAGGGGGCTACGAGCAGTACTTC.

Many counts were recorded for this clonotype. The CDR3, as DNA: TGCAGTGCGCCGGGACAGATAAACAATGGCTACACCTTC. Translation gives CSAPGQINNGYTF. This chain joins TRBV20-1 and TRBJ1-2; TRBD1 matches 7 bases. Germline V gives CDR1 DFQATT, CDR2 SNEGSKA (reference sequence). The junction had 10 bases not matched to a gene; V was cut back by 6 bases and J by 6 bases. The CDR3 extends over 13 amino acids.

This clonotype was detected ten times or more. This chain links TRBV2 with TRBJ2-5; 8 nucleotides match TRBD2. J was trimmed by 5 bases and V by 6 bases; bases with no gene match: 5. CDR1 and CDR2 from the germline V gene are SNHLY and FYNNEI. The CDR3 has 13 amino acids. In DNA, the CDR3 is TGTGCCAGCAGAGCGACTAGCGTGGAGACCCAGTACTTC. Translated, it gives CASRATSVETQYF. Filled out from reference TRBV2 and TRBJ2-5, the complete variable domain reads EPEVTQTPSHQVTQMGQEVILRCVPISNHLYFYWYRQILGQKVEFLVSFYNNEISEKSEIFDDQFSVERPDGSNFTLKIRSTKLEDSAMYFCASRATSVETQYFGPGTRLLVL.

This chain links TRBV10-3 with TRBJ1-1; perhaps TRBD1 as D (6 bases). V was trimmed by 1 base and J by 7 bases, leaving 13 bases between them. The germline V gene encodes CDR1 ENHRY and CDR2 SYGVKD. The CDR3 spans 14 residues. The CDR3 sequence: CAISEFEDSYEAFF. The CDR3 DNA reads as TGTGCCATCAGTGAGTTTGAGGACAGTTATGAAGCTTTCTTT.

The rearrangement links TRBV12-3 or TRBV12-4 to TRBJ2-2; no clear D. V was shortened by 6 bases and J by 0 bases, with 5 bases between the two germline ends. The length of the CDR3 is 13 residues. For the CDR3, the DNA is TGTGCCAGCAGGATGGCGAACACCGGGGAGCTGTTTTTT. Translated, it gives CASRMANTGELFF.

This clonotype was observed many times. The chain couples TRBV18 to TRBJ1-1; TRBD1 aligns across 9 bases. CDR1 is KGHSH and CDR2 is LQKENI in the germline V gene. The ends lost 5 bases at V and 3 bases at J; junction bases unmatched: 1. The CDR3 is made up of 13 amino acids. CDR3 nucleotide sequence: TGTGCCAGCTCAGGGGACAGGGACACTGAAGCTTTCTTT. Its translation is CASSGDRDTEAFF.